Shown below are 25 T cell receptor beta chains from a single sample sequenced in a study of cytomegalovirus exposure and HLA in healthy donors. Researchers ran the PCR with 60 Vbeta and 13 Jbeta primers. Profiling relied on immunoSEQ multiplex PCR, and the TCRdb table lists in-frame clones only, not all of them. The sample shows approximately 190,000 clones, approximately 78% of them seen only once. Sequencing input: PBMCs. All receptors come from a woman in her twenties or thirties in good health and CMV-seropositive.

This chain's CDR3 is CASSQPTVRETQYF. The CDR3 coding sequence is TGCGCCAGCAGCCAACCCACAGTAAGGGAGACCCAGTACTTC. The chain couples TRBV4-1 to TRBJ2-5; D ambiguous. This CDR3 has 14 amino acids. The germline gives CDR1 MGHRA, CDR2 YSYEKL. Trimming left V 2 bases short and J 5 bases short, with 12 bases between.

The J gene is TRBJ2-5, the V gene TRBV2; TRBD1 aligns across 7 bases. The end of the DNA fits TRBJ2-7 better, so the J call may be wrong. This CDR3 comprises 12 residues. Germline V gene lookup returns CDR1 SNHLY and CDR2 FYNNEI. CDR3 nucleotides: TGTGCCAGCAGGGGACAGTCCTACGAGCAGTACTTC. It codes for CASRGQSYEQYF.

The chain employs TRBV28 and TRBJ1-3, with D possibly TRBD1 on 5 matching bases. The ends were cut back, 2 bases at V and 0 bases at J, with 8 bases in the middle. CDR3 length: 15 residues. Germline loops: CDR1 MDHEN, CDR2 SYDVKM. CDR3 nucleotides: TGTGCCAGCAGTTTACCGGACATCTCTGGAAACACCATATATTTT. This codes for CASSLPDISGNTIYF.

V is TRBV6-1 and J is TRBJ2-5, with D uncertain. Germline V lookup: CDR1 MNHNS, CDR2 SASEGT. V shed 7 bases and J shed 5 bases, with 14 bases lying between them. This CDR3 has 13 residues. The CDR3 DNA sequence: TGTGCCAGCAAGCGCACCACGGAGGAGACCCAGTACTTC. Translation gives CASKRTTEETQYF.

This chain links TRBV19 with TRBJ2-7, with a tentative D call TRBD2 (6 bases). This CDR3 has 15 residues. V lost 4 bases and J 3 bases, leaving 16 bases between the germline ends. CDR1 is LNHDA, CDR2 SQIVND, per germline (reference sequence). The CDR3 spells CASSTLEGLSYEQYF. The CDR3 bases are TGTGCCAGTAGTACCCTGGAGGGGCTTAGCTACGAGCAGTACTTC.

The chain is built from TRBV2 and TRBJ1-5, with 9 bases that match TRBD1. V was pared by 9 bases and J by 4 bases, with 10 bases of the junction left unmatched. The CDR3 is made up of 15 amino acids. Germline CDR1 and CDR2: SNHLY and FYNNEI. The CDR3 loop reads CARGPGTGLNQPQHF. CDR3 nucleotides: TGTGCCAGAGGGCCGGGGACAGGGTTGAATCAGCCCCAGCATTTT.

The CDR3 coding sequence is TGTGCCTGTTCCGTGAGACAGGGGTGGAATGAGCAGTTCTTC. Translated, it gives CACSVRQGWNEQFF. The rearrangement joins TRBV30 to TRBJ2-1; 8 nucleotides align to TRBD1. Germline trimming cut 6 bases from V and 7 bases from J; bases unmatched to any gene: 11. The CDR3 has 14 residues. Germline V lookup: CDR1 GTSNPN, CDR2 SVGIG (reference sequence).

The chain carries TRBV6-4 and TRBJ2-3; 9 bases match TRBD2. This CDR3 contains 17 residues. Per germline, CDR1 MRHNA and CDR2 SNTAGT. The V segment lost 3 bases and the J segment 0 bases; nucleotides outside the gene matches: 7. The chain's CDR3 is CASSESAGGGSTDTQYF. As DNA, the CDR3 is TGTGCCAGCAGTGAGTCAGCGGGGGGAGGTAGCACAGATACGCAGTATTTT.

CDR3 loop: CASSLAGQDDYTF. The CDR3 DNA sequence: TGTGCCAGCAGCTTGGCGGGACAGGACGACTACACCTTC. The chain uses TRBV5-6 and TRBJ1-2; 8 bases match TRBD1. V was clipped by 0 bases and J by 10 bases; unmatched bases: 5. The V gene's germline CDR1 is SGHDT and CDR2 YYEEEE. CDR3 size: 13 residues.

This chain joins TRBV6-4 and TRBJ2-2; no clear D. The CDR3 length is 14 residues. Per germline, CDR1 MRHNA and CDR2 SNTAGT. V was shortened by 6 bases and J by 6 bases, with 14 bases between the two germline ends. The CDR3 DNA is TGTGCCAGCAGCTACAACAAAGGAGCCGGGGAGCTGTTTTTT. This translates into CASSYNKGAGELFF.

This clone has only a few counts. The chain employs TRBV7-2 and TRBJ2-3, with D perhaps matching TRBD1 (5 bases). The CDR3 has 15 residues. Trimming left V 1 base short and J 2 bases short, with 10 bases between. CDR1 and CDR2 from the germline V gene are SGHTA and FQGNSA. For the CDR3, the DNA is TGTGCCAGCAGCTTAGAACCGACAGACACAGATACGCAGTATTTT. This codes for CASSLEPTDTDTQYF. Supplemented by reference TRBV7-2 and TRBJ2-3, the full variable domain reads GAGVSQSPSNKVTEKGKDVELRCDPISGHTALYWYRQSLGQGLEFLIYFQGNSAPDKSGLPSDRFSAERTGGSVSTLTIQRTQQEDSAVYLCASSLEPTDTDTQYFGPGTRLTVL.

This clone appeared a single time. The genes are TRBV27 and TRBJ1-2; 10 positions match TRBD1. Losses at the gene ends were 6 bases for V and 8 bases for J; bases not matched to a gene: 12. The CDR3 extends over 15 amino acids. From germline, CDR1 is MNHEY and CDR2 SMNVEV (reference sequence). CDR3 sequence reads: CASRGSGGQGYGYTF. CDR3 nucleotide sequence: TGTGCCAGCAGGGGGTCGGGGGGACAGGGGTACGGCTACACCTTC.

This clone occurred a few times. CDR3 DNA sequence: TGTGCCAGCAGTCCAGCAGGGAACAGGGGGTTCATAAGGTCCTACGAGCAGTACTTC. This codes for CASSPAGNRGFIRSYEQYF. This chain links TRBV27 with TRBJ2-7, with 8 bases that match TRBD1. The CDR3 runs to 19 residues. After removal of 5 bases from V and 1 base from J, the junction contained 19 bases not matched to a gene. The germline gives CDR1 MNHEY, CDR2 SMNVEV (reference sequence).

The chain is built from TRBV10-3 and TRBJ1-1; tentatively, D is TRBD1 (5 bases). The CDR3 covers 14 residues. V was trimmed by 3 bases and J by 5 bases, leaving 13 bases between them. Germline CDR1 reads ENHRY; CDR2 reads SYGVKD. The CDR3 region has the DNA TGTGCCATCAGTGATGGGGGGGTGCGTACTGAAGCTTTCTTT. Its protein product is CAISDGGVRTEAFF.

CDR3 amino acids: CAWSRGGQETQYF. The CDR3 bases are TGTGCCTGGAGTCGGGGGGGCCAAGAGACCCAGTACTTC. V usage is TRBV30 and J usage is TRBJ2-5, with 8 bases aligning to TRBD2. V lost 2 bases and J lost 1; bases outside the gene matches: 0. This CDR3 region has 13 residues. Germline-derived CDR1 and CDR2 are GTSNPN and SVGIG (reference sequence).

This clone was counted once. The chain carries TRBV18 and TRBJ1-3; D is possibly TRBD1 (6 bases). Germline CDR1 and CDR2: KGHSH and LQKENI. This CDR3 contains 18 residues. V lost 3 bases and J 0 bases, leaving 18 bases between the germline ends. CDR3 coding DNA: TGTGCCAGCTCACCTATGGACAGCGATAGTAACTCTGGAAACACCATATATTTT. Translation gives CASSPMDSDSNSGNTIYF.

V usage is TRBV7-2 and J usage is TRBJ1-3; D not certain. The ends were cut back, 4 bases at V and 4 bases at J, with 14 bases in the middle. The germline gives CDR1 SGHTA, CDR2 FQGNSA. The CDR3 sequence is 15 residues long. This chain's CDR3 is CASSSRAGYGNTIYF. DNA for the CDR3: TGTGCCAGCAGCTCAAGGGCGGGTTACGGAAACACCATATATTTT.

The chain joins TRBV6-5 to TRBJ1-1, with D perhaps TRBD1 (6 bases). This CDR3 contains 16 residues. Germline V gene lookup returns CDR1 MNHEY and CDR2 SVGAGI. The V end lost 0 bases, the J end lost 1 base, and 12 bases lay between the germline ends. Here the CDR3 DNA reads TGTGCCAGCAGTTACTCGTGGGGGCGGACGAACACTGAAGCTTTCTTT. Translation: CASSYSWGRTNTEAFF.

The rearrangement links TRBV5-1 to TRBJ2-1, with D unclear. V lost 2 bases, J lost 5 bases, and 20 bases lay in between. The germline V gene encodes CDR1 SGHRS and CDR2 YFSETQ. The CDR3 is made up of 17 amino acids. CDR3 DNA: TGCGCCAGCAGCTTACTTTCTGTCCGCCTAACTGACAATGAGCAGTTCTTC. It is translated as CASSLLSVRLTDNEQFF. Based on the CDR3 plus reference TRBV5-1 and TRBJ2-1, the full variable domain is KAGVTQTPRYLIKTRGQQVTLSCSPISGHRSVSWYQQTPGQGLQFLFEYFSETQRNKGNFPGRFSGRQFSNSRSEMNVSTLELGDSALYLCASSLLSVRLTDNEQFFGPGTRLTVL.

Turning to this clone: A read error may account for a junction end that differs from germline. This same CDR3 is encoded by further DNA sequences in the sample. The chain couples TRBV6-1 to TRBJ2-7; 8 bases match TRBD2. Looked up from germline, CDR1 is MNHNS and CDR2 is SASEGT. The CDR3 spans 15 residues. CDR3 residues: CASSEDPSGGYEQYF. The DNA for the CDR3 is TGCGCCAGCAGTGAAGACCCGAGCGGGGGCTACGAGCAGTACTTC.

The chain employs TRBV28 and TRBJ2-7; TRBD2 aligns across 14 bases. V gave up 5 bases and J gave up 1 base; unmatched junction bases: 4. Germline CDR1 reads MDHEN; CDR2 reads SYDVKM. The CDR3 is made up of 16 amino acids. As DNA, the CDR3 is TGTGCCAGCAGTCCGGGACTAGCGGGAGTATCCTACGAGCAGTACTTC. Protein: CASSPGLAGVSYEQYF. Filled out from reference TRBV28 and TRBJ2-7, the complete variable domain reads DVKVTQSSRYLVKRTGEKVFLECVQDMDHENMFWYRQDPGLGLRLIYFSYDVKMKEKGDIPEGYSVSREKKERFSLILESASTNQTSMYLCASSPGLAGVSYEQYFGPGTRLTVT.

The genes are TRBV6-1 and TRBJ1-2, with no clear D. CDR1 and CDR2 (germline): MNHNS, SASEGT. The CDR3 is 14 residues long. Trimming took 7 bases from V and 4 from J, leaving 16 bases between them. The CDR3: CASKIGGFLYGYTF. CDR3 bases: TGTGCCAGCAAGATAGGCGGGTTCCTCTATGGCTACACCTTC.

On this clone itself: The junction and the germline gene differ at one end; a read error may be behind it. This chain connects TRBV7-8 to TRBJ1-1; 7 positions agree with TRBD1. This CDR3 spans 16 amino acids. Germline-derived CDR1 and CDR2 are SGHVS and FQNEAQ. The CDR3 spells CASRLGGGGARTEAFF. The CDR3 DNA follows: TGTGCCAGCAGGTTAGGAGGGGGCGGCGCACGCACTGAAGCTTTCTTT.

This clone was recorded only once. The DNA of the CDR3 is TGTGCCAGTTTGGGGGGCACCGGGGAGCTGTTTTTT. Amino acid sequence: CASLGGTGELFF. The rearrangement uses TRBV28 and TRBJ2-2; perhaps TRBD2 as D (6 bases). This CDR3 contains 12 residues. With 9 bases removed from V and 4 bases from J, the gap between germline ends came to 9 bases. CDR1 is MDHEN and CDR2 is SYDVKM in the germline V gene.

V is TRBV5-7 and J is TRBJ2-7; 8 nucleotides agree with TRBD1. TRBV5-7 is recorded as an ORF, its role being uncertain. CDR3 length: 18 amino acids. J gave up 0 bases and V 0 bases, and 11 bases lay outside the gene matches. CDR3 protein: CASSLALLDRESSYEQYF. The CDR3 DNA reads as TGTGCCAGCAGCTTGGCCCTCCTGGACAGGGAAAGCTCCTACGAGCAGTACTTC.